Listed below are T cell receptor beta chains from one sample, sequenced in a study of T cells in tuberculosis. Assay used: immunoSEQ multiplex PCR; TCRdb lists only in-frame clones, some missing. The table records tens of thousands of clones, approximately 93% of them present only once. Material: PBMCs. Receptors were obtained from a donor between 10 and 35 years old with latent tuberculosis or without tuberculosis infection. CDR3s include the opening cysteine and the closing phenylalanine or tryptophan. The D gene is left open where the match is weak. Only part of the rows carry a size: once, few, many, or a class if the clone is expanded.

TRBV27	NA	TRBJ2-7	NA	TGTGCCAGCAGTTTTGCGGGAAGCTACGAGCAGTACTTC	CASSFAGSYEQYF
TRBV13	NA	TRBJ1-2	TRBD1	TGTGCCAGCAGCTCTACAGGGGTTTATGGCTACACCTTC	CASSSTGVYGYTF
TRBV5-4	NA	TRBJ2-3	TRBD1	TGTGCCAGCAGCTTAGGGACAGGGGCCTCAGATACGCAGTATTTT	CASSLGTGASDTQYF
TRBV4-1	NA	TRBJ2-2	TRBD1	TGCGCCAGCAGCCAAGATCTGACAGGGGGGACCGGGGAGCTGTTTTTT	CASSQDLTGGTGELFF
TRBV7-2	few	TRBJ2-7	NA	TGTGCCAGCAGCTTAGGGTTCGGAGGGGTCGAGCAGTACTTC	CASSLGFGGVEQYF
TRBV15	NA	TRBJ1-3	NA	TGTGCCACCAGCAGAGATGGGGAGGTTCTCTCTGGAAACACCATATATTTT	CATSRDGEVLSGNTIYF
TRBV5-1	once	TRBJ2-7	NA	TGCGCCAGCAGCTTGGCGGAGGGGTGGGACGAGCAGTACTTC	CASSLAEGWDEQYF
TRBV27	NA	TRBJ1-2	NA	TGTGCCAGCAGTTTCAACAGGGCTAACTATGGCTACACCTTC	CASSFNRANYGYTF
TRBV6-1	NA	TRBJ2-1	TRBD2	TGTGCCAGCAGGCGGGGGGGTGGCAATGAGCAGTTCTTC	CASRRGGGNEQFF
TRBV9	NA	TRBJ2-1	TRBD2	TGTGCCAGCAGCGCTAGCGGGGGGGCCGAGGACAATGAGCAGTTCTTC	CASSASGGAEDNEQFF
TRBV7-2	NA	TRBJ2-2	NA	TGTGCCAGCAGCTTATTGGCACAGGGGAACACCGGGGAGCTGTTTTTT	CASSLLAQGNTGELFF
TRBV4-2	NA	TRBJ1-6	NA	TGTGCCAGCAGCCAGGGGGGGGCTGGGAATTCACCCCTCCACTTT	CASSQGGAGNSPLHF
TRBV4-1	NA	TRBJ2-1	NA	TGCGCCAGCAGCCAAGATCTCGGGGATGAGCAGTTCTTC	CASSQDLGDEQFF
TRBV11-1	NA	TRBJ1-6	NA	TGTGCCAGCAGCTTTTTCCCTTTGAGAGGAAGTTCACCCCTCCACTTT	CASSFFPLRGSSPLHF
TRBV23-1	NA	TRBJ1-1	NA	TGCGCCAGCAGTCAATCCGAAGATAGGGAATTTCAGGGCGAAGCTTTCTTT	CASSQSEDREFQGEAFF
TRBV6-5	NA	TRBJ1-4	NA	TGTGCCAGCAGTCTCGACTTCCCAACTAATGAAAAACTGTTTTTT	CASSLDFPTNEKLFF
TRBV6-4	once	TRBJ2-1	TRBD1	TGTGCCAGCAGGGTGACAGGGGGTCGGTACAATGAGCAGTTCTTC	CASRVTGGRYNEQFF
TRBV9	NA	TRBJ1-2	TRBD1	TGTGCCAGCAGCGTAGCCCGGGACAGGGAGTTAAACGGCTACACCTTC	CASSVARDRELNGYTF
TRBV30	NA	TRBJ2-7	TRBD1	TGTGCCTGGAAATCGGGACAGATAACCTACGAGCAGTACTTC	CAWKSGQITYEQYF
TRBV19	NA	TRBJ1-5	TRBD1	TGTGCCAGTAGCCGACAGGGATGGGGCAATCAGCCCCAGCATTTT	CASSRQGWGNQPQHF
TRBV9	NA	TRBJ2-3	TRBD1	TGTGCCAGCAGCGTAGAATTTAGTAGTCCTTGGACAGGCCTCACAGATACGCAGTATTTT	CASSVEFSSPWTGLTDTQYF
TRBV6-4	few	TRBJ1-6	NA	TGTGCCAGCAGTGGACACATTAATTCACCCCTCCACTTT	CASSGHINSPLHF
TRBV5-4	NA	TRBJ1-2	TRBD1	TGTGCCAGCAGCCTTAGACCGGGACAGGGTCCCTATGGCTACACCTTC	CASSLRPGQGPYGYTF
TRBV29-1	NA	TRBJ1-1	NA	TGCAGCGTTGTGGTAGGGACAGAAGCTTTCTTT	CSVVVGTEAFF
TRBV5-1	NA	TRBJ2-3	TRBD2	TGCGCCAGCAGCCCGGAACTAGCGGGGGGTCTTATGCAGTATTTT	CASSPELAGGLMQYF
TRBV5-6	NA	TRBJ2-7	NA	TGTGCCAGCAGCGTATCACAGGCCTGGAACTACGAGCAGTACTTC	CASSVSQAWNYEQYF
TRBV18	once	TRBJ1-5	TRBD1	TGTGCCAGCTCTCTGGACAGGGGACTAATCCAGCCCCAGCATTTT	CASSLDRGLIQPQHF
TRBV6-5	NA	TRBJ2-7	TRBD1	TGTGCCAGCAGTAGGACAGGGGTGAACGAGCAGTACTTC	CASSRTGVNEQYF
TRBV6-4	NA	TRBJ1-3	NA	TGTGCCAGTGCCCGCGGCGTGCTCTCTGGAAACACCATATATTTT	CASARGVLSGNTIYF
TRBV19	few	TRBJ2-2	TRBD1	TGTGCCAGTATATGGTCCCCAGGACAGGGGAACACCGGGGAGCTGTTTTTT	CASIWSPGQGNTGELFF
TRBV12-5	NA	TRBJ2-7	NA	TGTGCTAGTGGTTTGGACCGAGGGGGACCGACATCCTACGAGCAGTACTTC	CASGLDRGGPTSYEQYF
TRBV7-9	NA	TRBJ1-3	TRBD1	TGTGCCAGCAGCTTAGTCGACCCAAGGACAGGTTTTAGAAACACCATATATTTT	CASSLVDPRTGFRNTIYF
TRBV6-6	NA	TRBJ2-3	TRBD2	TGTGCCAGCAGTCGCGGGGGATCAGATACGCAGTATTTT	CASSRGGSDTQYF
TRBV9	NA	TRBJ2-1	TRBD2	TGTGCCAGCAGCGCCTCCTTCGCTAGCGGGTACAATGAGCAGTTCTTC	CASSASFASGYNEQFF
TRBV4-2	NA	TRBJ1-4	NA	TGTGCCAGCAGCCAAGACCCCCCAGGGGAAGGTAATGAAAAACTGTTTTTT	CASSQDPPGEGNEKLFF
TRBV10-3	NA	TRBJ1-4	TRBD1	TGTGCCATCAAAGGACAGGGAGGGAATGAAAAACTGTTTTTT	CAIKGQGGNEKLFF
TRBV5-1	NA	TRBJ2-1	TRBD2	TGCGCCAGCAGCTTCTCGACTAGCGGGGGGGCAAATGAGCAGTTCTTC	CASSFSTSGGANEQFF
TRBV7-2	NA	TRBJ2-7	NA	TGTGCCAGCAGCTTAGTGGGACAAGTACCCTACGAGCAGTACTTC	CASSLVGQVPYEQYF
TRBV2	NA	TRBJ1-6	NA	TGTGCCAGCAGTGAGCATATGGGACTTAATAATTCACCCCTCCACTTT	CASSEHMGLNNSPLHF
TRBV6-6	NA	TRBJ2-7	NA	TGTGCCAGCAGTCGGGAACGAGAGCAGTACTTC	CASSREREQYF
TRBV19	few	TRBJ1-5	TRBD1	TGTGCCAGTAGTATACGAGGGGGCAGCGTAAGCAATCAGCCCCAGCATTTT	CASSIRGGSVSNQPQHF
TRBV7-2	NA	TRBJ1-1	NA	TGTGCCAGCAGCTTAAGGGGTATGACTGAGAACACTGAAGCTTTCTTT	CASSLRGMTENTEAFF
TRBV19	NA	TRBJ1-5	TRBD1	TGTGCCAGTACCCTGGGGGACAGTTATCAGCCCCAGCATTTT	CASTLGDSYQPQHF
TRBV7-8	NA	TRBJ1-3	NA	TGTGCCAGCAGCCCCGGGAGGAGCTCTGGAAACACCATATATTTT	CASSPGRSSGNTIYF
TRBV5-4	NA	TRBJ1-4	NA	TGTGCCAGCAAGCAGGAACAAATTGGCGAAAAACTGTTTTTT	CASKQEQIGEKLFF
TRBV7-8	NA	TRBJ2-3	TRBD2	TGTGCCAGCAGCTGGAGACTAGCGGGGGGGCCTGGCACAGATACGCAGTATTTT	CASSWRLAGGPGTDTQYF
TRBV28	NA	TRBJ1-5	TRBD1	TGTGCCAGCAGTTTCGGGACAGGGGGACAAGGCAATCAGCCCCAGCATTTT	CASSFGTGGQGNQPQHF
TRBV5-1	once	TRBJ2-7	NA	TGCGCCAGTCCGAACCGGGACATGTCCTACGAGCAGTACTTC	CASPNRDMSYEQYF